A selection of T cell receptor beta chains follows, all from one sample in a study of T cells in Graves' hyperthyroidism and ophthalmopathy. TCRdb fed the multiplex PCR reads into MiXCR, producing one record per CDR3 protein. Of about 590,000 distinct CDR3 sequences in the sample, around a sixth were seen once. Sequenced material: blood. The receptor set was obtained from a woman between 25 and 40 years old with Graves' hyperthyroidism. Both conserved end residues are part of each CDR3. Fields, in order: D gene, J gene, V gene, CDR3 protein. The D gene is left open where the match is weak.

>-|TRBJ2-7|TRBV27
CASSLGANSYEQYF
>-|TRBJ2-3|TRBV6-5
CASSYSSTTDTQYF
>TRBD1|TRBJ1-1|TRBV5-1
CASSKRQGSTEAFF
>TRBD1|TRBJ1-1|TRBV5-1
CASSPLRLTEPQGADTEAFF
>TRBD2|TRBJ2-2|TRBV12-3/TRBV12-4
CASSVDGTSGIGELFF
>-|TRBJ2-7|TRBV7-2
CASSLHLNTLYEQYF
>TRBD1|TRBJ2-1|TRBV29-1
CSVEMGVGDRGRNEQFF
>TRBD2|TRBJ2-1|TRBV19
CASSTSTSGRGYNEQFF
>-|TRBJ2-7|TRBV18
CASSQGYSYEQYF
>-|TRBJ1-5|TRBV11-2
CASSLSQDSNQPQHF
>-|TRBJ1-6|TRBV6-1
CASSRLRDNSPLHF
>TRBD2|TRBJ2-5|TRBV10-3
CAISRTSGEETQYF
>-|TRBJ2-5|TRBV27
CASSPLGGAQETQYF
>-|TRBJ1-6|TRBV5-1
CASSLEVGRNSPLHF
>-|TRBJ2-1|TRBV7-3
CASSFRPGAYNEQFF
>TRBD2|TRBJ2-1|TRBV5-1
CASIEREGYNEQFF
>TRBD1|TRBJ2-2|TRBV7-8
CASSYRGWDTGELVF
>-|TRBJ1-3|TRBV6-1
CASSITASGNTIYF
>-|TRBJ2-7|TRBV6-2/TRBV6-3
CASKDGSYEQYF
>-|TRBJ2-3|TRBV7-3
CASSLIGVRADTQYF
>-|TRBJ2-3|TRBV27
CASSFIAPTDTQYF
>TRBD2|TRBJ2-1|TRBV20-1
CSATSGTVANEQFF
>-|TRBJ2-5|TRBV12-3/TRBV12-4
CASSLESTFQYF
>TRBD1|TRBJ1-1|TRBV11-2
CASSLGTGGGYSSAFF
>TRBD1|TRBJ2-2|TRBV27
CASSGGDRDDIANTGELFF
>TRBD2|TRBJ2-3|TRBV10-3
CAISRSSGRGTDTQYF
>-|TRBJ2-3|TRBV12-3/TRBV12-4
CASSRLTDTQYF
>TRBD1|TRBJ1-1|TRBV7-9
CASSSRDRVINTEAFF
>-|TRBJ1-6|TRBV11-2
CASSLDVDSPLHF
>-|TRBJ2-7|TRBV6-1
CASSPGSDNYEQYF
>TRBD1|TRBJ2-4|TRBV5-6
CASSLETGGVTLAKNIQYF
>TRBD1|TRBJ2-7|TRBV5-1
CASSRQGRNEQYF
>TRBD1|TRBJ2-7|TRBV7-9
CASSKMGQGASQQYF
>TRBD2|TRBJ2-5|TRBV10-3
CAISETLAGQETQYF
>-|TRBJ2-7|TRBV20-1
CSASSGTAYYEQYF
>TRBD1|TRBJ2-7|TRBV20-1
CSARPGQGRYEQYF
>-|TRBJ2-7|TRBV28
CATHLQGTYEQYF
>-|TRBJ1-5|TRBV5-6
CASTTTGQFDQPQHF
>-|TRBJ2-2|TRBV5-1
CASSLTILTGELFF
>TRBD2|TRBJ2-1|TRBV30
CAWSGLAIYNEQFF
>-|TRBJ2-1|TRBV6-6
CASSYGASALTYNEQFF
>TRBD1|TRBJ1-6|TRBV6-5
CASSYGSTGGTRSPLHF
>-|TRBJ2-2|TRBV28
CASSLGNRANTGELFF
>TRBD2|TRBJ2-7|TRBV12-3/TRBV12-4
CASRAGGGPYEQYF
>TRBD2|TRBJ2-1|TRBV5-6
CASSFVLAVYNEQFF
>-|TRBJ1-1|TRBV14
CASSHRGSGPMNTEAFF
>-|TRBJ2-3|TRBV4-1
CASSQEAQRSTDTQYF
>-|TRBJ1-1|TRBV5-6
CASSLGGGATEAFF
>TRBD2|TRBJ2-1|TRBV7-6
CASSRRTSGYNEQFF
>-|TRBJ2-5|TRBV20-1
CSAPHWSRETQYF
>TRBD2|TRBJ2-1|TRBV20-1
CSATGLAGEAGSYNEQFF
>-|TRBJ1-2|TRBV10-3
CAISELSDLYGYTF
>-|TRBJ2-1|TRBV6-1
CASSKRPPSPEQFF
>TRBD2|TRBJ2-7|TRBV30
CAGQTSGALEQYF
>-|TRBJ1-4|TRBV20-1
CSAHEGAREKLFF